This T cell receptor (beta chain) stems from a study of shared clonotypes between healthy human individuals. Original data processing: Junction-only immunoSEQ data arrived without quality scores, meaning filtering differed. Only in-frame clones appear in the TCRdb table, and some are missing; sequencing was by immunoSEQ multiplex PCR. V, J and clone size reflect that table, while D and trimming were determined from the DNA. The sample consists of about 2.1 million clones, 85% to 95% of them appearing once. Naive CD8 cells lacked CD45RO and underwent positive selection for CCR7, leaving out terminally differentiated effector memory CD45RA+ cells. This CDR3 is 16 amino acids long. Trimming at V came to 7 bases and at J to 3 bases, leaving 9 bases not matched to a gene. Germline values: CDR1 MNHEY, CDR2 SMNVEV (reference sequence).

Input material: naive CD8+ T cells from PBMCs. This TCR came from a young man in good health. Some clones in this sample may be carry-over from other donors' samples. The V gene is TRBV27, the J gene TRBJ2-7, with 13 bases that match TRBD2. The CDR3 spells CASTPFWTSGSYEQYF. The DNA for the CDR3 is TGTGCCAGCACCCCCTTTTGGACTAGCGGGAGCTACGAGCAGTACTTC.